This T cell receptor (beta chain) is from a study of cytomegalovirus exposure and HLA in healthy donors. Study-wide findings and caveats: A cluster of highly shared sequence variants was likely a sequencing artifact.

About this clone itself: Its specificity is unknown.

Primers: 60 Vbeta forward and 13 Jbeta reverse. Sequenced by immunoSEQ multiplex PCR; TCRdb stores in-frame clones only, minus some. The repertoire has about 130,000 clones, around 80% of them found once; the top ten carry 9.5% to 13%. The sequence was obtained from a man in his thirties or forties in good health and CMV-seropositive. The specimen sequenced was PBMCs.

The DNA of the CDR3 is TGTGCCAGCAGCGCCCGTTTGACAGGGAGGTACGAGCAGTACTTC. Residues: CASSARLTGRYEQYF. The chain combines TRBV6-1 with TRBJ2-7; D possibly corresponds to TRBD1 (7 bases). Trimming removed 6 bases at V and 4 bases at J, with 19 bases between. Germline lookup yields CDR1 MNHNS and CDR2 SASEGT. The CDR3 consists of 15 residues.